This TCR beta chain originates from a study of blood T cell repertoires in COVID-19. V dropped 7 bases and J dropped 4; count of bases not matched to a gene: 11. The CDR3 is 17 amino acids. From germline, CDR1 is MDHEN and CDR2 SYDVKM. As handled by the study authors: Researchers report that nucleated cell counts were estimated from reference gene primer amplification. Data came from immunoSEQ multiplex PCR; TCRdb stores just in-frame clones and leaves some out. The V and J calls and clone size were taken over from that table, and D and trimming were inferred from the DNA. The sample carries hundreds of thousands of clones, more than 65% recorded once.

The sample taken for sequencing was peripheral blood. The V and J genes are TRBV28 and TRBJ1-6; 9 bases align to TRBD1. The clonotype comes from a woman aged 40 to 50 with active or convalescent COVID-19. The CDR3 loop is CASTSRDRDSYNSPLHF. In nucleotides, the CDR3 is TGTGCCAGCACGTCCCGGGACAGGGATTCTTATAATTCACCCCTCCACTTT.